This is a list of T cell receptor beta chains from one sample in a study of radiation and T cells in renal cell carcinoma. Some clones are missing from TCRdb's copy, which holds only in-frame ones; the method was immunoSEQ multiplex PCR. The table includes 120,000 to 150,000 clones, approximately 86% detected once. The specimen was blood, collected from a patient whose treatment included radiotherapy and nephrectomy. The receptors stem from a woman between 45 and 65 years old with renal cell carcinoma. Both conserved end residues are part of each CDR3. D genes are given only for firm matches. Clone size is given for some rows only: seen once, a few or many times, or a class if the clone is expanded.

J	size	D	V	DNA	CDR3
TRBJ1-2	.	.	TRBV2	TGTGCCAGCAGAATACTAAGGGAACCCGCGGGCTACACCTTC	CASRILREPAGYTF
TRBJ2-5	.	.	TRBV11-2	TGTGCCAGCAGCTTATTTGGCATGGGGGAGACCCAGTACTTC	CASSLFGMGETQYF
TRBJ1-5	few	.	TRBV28	TGTGCCAGCAGTTTCGGAGGTCCGGGGGACAATCAGCCCCAGCATTTT	CASSFGGPGDNQPQHF
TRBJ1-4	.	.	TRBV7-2	TGTGCCAGCAGCCGGGCGTCGGCTAATGAAAAACTGTTTTTT	CASSRASANEKLFF
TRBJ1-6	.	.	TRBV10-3	TGTGCCATCAGACCCGACAGTGCGACCTCACCCCTCCACTTT	CAIRPDSATSPLHF
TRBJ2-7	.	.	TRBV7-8	TGTGCCAGCAGCTTATTTTTTCGGGACCTAAAAAACGAGCAGTACTTC	CASSLFFRDLKNEQYF
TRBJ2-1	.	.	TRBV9	TGTGCCAGCAGCAGCCTCGACCGGGCGGCCTCCTACAATGAGCAGTTCTTC	CASSSLDRAASYNEQFF
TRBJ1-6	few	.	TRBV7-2	TGTGCCAGCAGCTTAGAAGGGCAGGGTAATTCACCCCTCCACTTT	CASSLEGQGNSPLHF
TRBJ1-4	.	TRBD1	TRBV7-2	TGTGCCAGCAGCTTAGGAGGGGGCAAACTGTTTTTT	CASSLGGGKLFF
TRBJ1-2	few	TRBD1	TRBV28	TGTGCCAGCAGTTTTCCAGGGGGCTATGGCTACACCTTC	CASSFPGGYGYTF
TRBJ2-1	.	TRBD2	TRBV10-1	TGCGCCAGCAGTGAGTTCGATATGGCTAGCGGGAGATGGGTGAGTGAGCAGTTCTTC	CASSEFDMASGRWVSEQFF
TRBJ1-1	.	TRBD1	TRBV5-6	TGTGCCAGCAGCTTAGGGGACAGGGCGAACACTGAAGCTTTCTTT	CASSLGDRANTEAFF
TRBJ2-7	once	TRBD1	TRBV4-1	TGCGCCAGCAGCCGAGACTGGGACAGGGGGCGATACGAGCAGTACTTC	CASSRDWDRGRYEQYF
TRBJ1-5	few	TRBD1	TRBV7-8	TGTGCCAGCAGCCCGGGACAGGGGATCAATCAGCCCCAGCATTTT	CASSPGQGINQPQHF
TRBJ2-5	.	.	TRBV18	TGTGCCAGCTCACCCTCAGCCGGGACTGGCGGAGAGACCCAGTACTTC	CASSPSAGTGGETQYF
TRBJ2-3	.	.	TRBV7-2	TGTGCCAGCAGCTTCGAAAGGACTAGCACAGATACGCAGTATTTT	CASSFERTSTDTQYF
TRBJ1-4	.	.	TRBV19	TGTGCCAGTAGTATGGGACTCCCTAATGAAAAACTGTTTTTT	CASSMGLPNEKLFF
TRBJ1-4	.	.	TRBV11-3	TGTGCCTGGAAGGGACAACCTAATGAAAAACTGTTTTTT	CAWKGQPNEKLFF
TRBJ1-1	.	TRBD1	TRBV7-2	TGTGCCAGCAGCTTAACAGGGGGCGAAACTGAAGCTTTCTTT	CASSLTGGETEAFF
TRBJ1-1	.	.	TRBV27	TGTGCCAGCAGTTTTCAAGGCACGGGGGACTCCGAAGCTTTCTTT	CASSFQGTGDSEAFF
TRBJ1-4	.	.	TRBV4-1	TGCGCCAGCACCCGGATACCTAATGAAAAACTGTTTTTT	CASTRIPNEKLFF
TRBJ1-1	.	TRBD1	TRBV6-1	TGTGCCAGCACTACACAGGGGGCGGGTACTGAAGCTTTCTTT	CASTTQGAGTEAFF
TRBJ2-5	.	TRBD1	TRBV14	TGTGCCAGCAGCCATCCCGGGACAGGGCCAGAGACCCAGTACTTC	CASSHPGTGPETQYF
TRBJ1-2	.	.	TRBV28	TGTGCCAGCAGTTTACCAGGCACTAACTATGGCTACACCTTC	CASSLPGTNYGYTF
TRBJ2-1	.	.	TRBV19	TGTGCCAGTAGTCTGGCGGGTCTAGAGCAGTTCTTC	CASSLAGLEQFF
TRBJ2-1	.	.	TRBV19	TGTGCCAGTAGTTTGGAATTCACGGGGGAGCAGTTCTTC	CASSLEFTGEQFF
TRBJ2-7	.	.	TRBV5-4	TGTGCCAGCAGCTTGGCCACAGCTCCGTTCCAGATATCCTTCTACGAGCAGTACTTC	CASSLATAPFQISFYEQYF
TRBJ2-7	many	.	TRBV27	TGTGCCAGCGGCGCCACGAGCGAGCAGTACTTC	CASGATSEQYF
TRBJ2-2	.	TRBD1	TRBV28	TGTGCCATAAAGGCGGGACAGGGGGGTCGGACCGGGGAGCTGTTTTTT	CAIKAGQGGRTGELFF
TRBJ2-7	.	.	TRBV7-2	TGTGCCAGCAGCTCTCTACCAGGCTTCCCCCCCTACGAGCAGTACTTC	CASSSLPGFPPYEQYF
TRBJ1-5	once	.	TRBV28	TGTGCCAGCAGGACCACGGGGCCCAGGGCCCAGCATTTT	CASRTTGPRAQHF
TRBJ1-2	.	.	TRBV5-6	TGTGCCAGCAGCTTGGCCCCGGTGCCGGGGAGCTACACCTTC	CASSLAPVPGSYTF
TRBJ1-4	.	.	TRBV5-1	TGCGCCAGCAGCTTGGGCCCGGGTCTTAATGAAAAACTGTTTTTT	CASSLGPGLNEKLFF
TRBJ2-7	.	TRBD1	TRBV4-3	TGCGCCTCCCCCGGGACAGGGGGCATCGACGAGCAGTACTTC	CASPGTGGIDEQYF
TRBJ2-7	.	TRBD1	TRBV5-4	TGTGCCAGCAGCCCACAGACAGGGTCCTACGAGCAGTACTTC	CASSPQTGSYEQYF
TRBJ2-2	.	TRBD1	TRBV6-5	TGTGCCAGCATTAAGGGACAGGTGCTCACCGGTGAGCTGTTTTTT	CASIKGQVLTGELFF
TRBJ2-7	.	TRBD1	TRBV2	TGTGCCAGCAGTGTGAATAGACAGGGGAACGACGAGCAGTACTTC	CASSVNRQGNDEQYF
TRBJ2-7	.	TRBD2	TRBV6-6	TGTGCCAGCAGTTACGGGACTAGCGGGAGAGGTGAGCAGTACTTC	CASSYGTSGRGEQYF
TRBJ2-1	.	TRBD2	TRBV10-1	TGCGCCAGCAGGAGGGGAGGGAGGGCGTCCTACAATGAGCAGTTCTTC	CASRRGGRASYNEQFF
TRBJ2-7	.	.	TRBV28	TGTGCCAGCAGTTTATCCGAGCAGTACTTC	CASSLSEQYF
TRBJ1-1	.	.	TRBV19	TGTGCCAGTAAGGAGGGGGTTACGTCTGAAGCTTTCTTT	CASKEGVTSEAFF
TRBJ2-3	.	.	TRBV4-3	TGCGCCAGCAGCCAAGATTTCGATCCGCGCACAGATACGCAGTATTTT	CASSQDFDPRTDTQYF